This entry features one T cell receptor beta chain sequence. Its specificity is unknown. Newly diagnosed hyperthyroidism patients aged 18 to 65 years had disease lasting under 2 months. This sample is drawn from a study of T cells in Graves' hyperthyroidism and ophthalmopathy. Study-wide context: Peripheral blood specimens were obtained at initial diagnosis, prior to any treatment.

TCR beta CDR3 regions were amplified from RNA transcripts. HTBI primers were the set used in a first-round RT-PCR of the TCR CDR3. TCRdb re-analysed the multiplex PCR reads in MiXCR, keeping a single row per CDR3 protein. The table lists 380,000 or so distinct CDR3 sequences, about a fifth of them singletons. In germline, CDR1 is SQVTM, CDR2 ANQGSEA. This CDR3 contains 11 residues. V dropped 6 bases and J dropped 3 bases, with 8 bases sitting between them. Study-wide findings and caveats: Most clonotypes expanded in thyroid above 0.001 were likewise present in blood.

The chain combines TRBV29-1 with TRBJ1-2, with a possible D match to TRBD1 (5 bases). The sequence was collected from a woman younger than 35 with Graves' hyperthyroidism. Input material: blood. CDR3 nucleotides: TGCAGCGTCGACAGTCACTATGGCTACACCTTC. Protein sequence: CSVDSHYGYTF.